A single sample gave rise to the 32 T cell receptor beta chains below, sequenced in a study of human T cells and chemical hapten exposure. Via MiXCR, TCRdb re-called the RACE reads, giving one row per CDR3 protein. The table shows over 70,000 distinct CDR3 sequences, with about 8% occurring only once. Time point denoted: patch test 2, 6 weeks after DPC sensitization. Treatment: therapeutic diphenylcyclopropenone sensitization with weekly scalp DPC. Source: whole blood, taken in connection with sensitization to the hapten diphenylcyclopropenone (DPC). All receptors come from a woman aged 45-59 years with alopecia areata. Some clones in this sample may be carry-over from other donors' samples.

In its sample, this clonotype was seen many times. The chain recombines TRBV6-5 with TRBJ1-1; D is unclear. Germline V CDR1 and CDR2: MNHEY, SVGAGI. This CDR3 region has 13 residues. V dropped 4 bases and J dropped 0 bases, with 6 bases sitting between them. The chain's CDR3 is CASSSSVNTEAFF. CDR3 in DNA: TGTGCCAGCAGTTCGTCAGTGAACACTGAAGCTTTCTTT.

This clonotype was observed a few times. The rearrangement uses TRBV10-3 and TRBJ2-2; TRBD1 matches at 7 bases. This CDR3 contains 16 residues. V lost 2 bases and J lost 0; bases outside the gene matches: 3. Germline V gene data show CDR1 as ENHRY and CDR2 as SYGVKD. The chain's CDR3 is CAISEPGTANTGELFF. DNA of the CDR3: TGTGCCATCAGTGAGCCCGGGACAGCGAACACCGGGGAGCTGTTTTTT.

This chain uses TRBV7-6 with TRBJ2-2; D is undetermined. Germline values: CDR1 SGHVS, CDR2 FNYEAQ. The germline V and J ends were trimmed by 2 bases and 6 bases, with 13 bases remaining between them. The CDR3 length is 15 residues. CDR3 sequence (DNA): TGTGCCAGCAGCTTAAGGGCAGGCCCCGCCGGGGAGCTGTTTTTT. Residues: CASSLRAGPAGELFF. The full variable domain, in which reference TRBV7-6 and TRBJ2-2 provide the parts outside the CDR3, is GAGVSQSPRYKVTKRGQDVALRCDPISGHVSLYWYRQALGQGPEFLTYFNYEAQQDKSGLPNDRFSAERPEGSISTLTIQRTEQRDSAMYRCASSLRAGPAGELFFGEGSRLTVL.

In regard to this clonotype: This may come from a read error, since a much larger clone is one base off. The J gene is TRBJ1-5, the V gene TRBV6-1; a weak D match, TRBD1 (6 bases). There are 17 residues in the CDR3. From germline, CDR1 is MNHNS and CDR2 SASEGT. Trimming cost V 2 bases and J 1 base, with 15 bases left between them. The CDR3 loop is CASSEKGGRASNQPQHF. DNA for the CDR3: TGTGCCAGCAGTGAAAAGGGGGGCAGGGCGAGCAATCAGCCCCAGCATTTT.

The CDR3 DNA reads as TGTGCCAGCTCACGTTCTCCGGGACTAGCGGATCCTAGCACAGATACGCAGTATTTT. Protein sequence: CASSRSPGLADPSTDTQYF. The chain combines TRBV18 with TRBJ2-3, with TRBD2 matching over 11 bases. The CDR3 runs to 19 residues. V shed 4 bases and J 0 bases; nucleotides not matched to a gene: 12. Germline V gives CDR1 KGHSH, CDR2 LQKENI.

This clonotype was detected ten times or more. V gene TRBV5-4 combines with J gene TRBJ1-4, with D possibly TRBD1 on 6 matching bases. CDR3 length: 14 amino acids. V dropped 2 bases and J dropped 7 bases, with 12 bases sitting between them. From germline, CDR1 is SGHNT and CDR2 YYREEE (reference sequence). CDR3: CASSLKGGVEKLFF. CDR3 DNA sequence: TGTGCCAGCAGCTTAAAGGGGGGCGTTGAAAAACTGTTTTTT. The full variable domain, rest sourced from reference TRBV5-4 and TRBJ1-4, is ETGVTQSPTHLIKTRGQQVTLRCSSQSGHNTVSWYQQALGQGPQFIFQYYREEENGRGNFPPRFSGLQFPNYSSELNVNALELDDSALYLCASSLKGGVEKLFFGSGTQLSVL.

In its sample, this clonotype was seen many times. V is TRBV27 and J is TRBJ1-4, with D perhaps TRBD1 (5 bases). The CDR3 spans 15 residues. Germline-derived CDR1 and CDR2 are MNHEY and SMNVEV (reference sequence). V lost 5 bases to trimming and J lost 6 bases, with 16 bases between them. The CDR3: CASSTKRQFYEKLFF. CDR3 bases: TGTGCCAGCAGTACCAAAAGACAGTTTTATGAAAAACTGTTTTTT.

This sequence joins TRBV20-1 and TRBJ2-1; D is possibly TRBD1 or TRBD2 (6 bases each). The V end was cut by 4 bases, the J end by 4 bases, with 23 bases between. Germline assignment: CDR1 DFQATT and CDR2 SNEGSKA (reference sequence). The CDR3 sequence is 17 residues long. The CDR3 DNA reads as TGCAGTGCTATAAGTCCCCAAGGGGGGTCGGGGTACAATGAGCAGTTCTTC. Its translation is CSAISPQGGSGYNEQFF.

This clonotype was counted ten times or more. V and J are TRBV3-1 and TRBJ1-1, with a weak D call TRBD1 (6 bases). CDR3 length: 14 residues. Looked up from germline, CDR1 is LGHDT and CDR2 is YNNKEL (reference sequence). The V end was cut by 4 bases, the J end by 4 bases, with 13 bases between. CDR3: CASSLVQGSTEAFF. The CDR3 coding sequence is TGTGCCAGCAGCCTTGTTCAGGGGAGCACTGAAGCTTTCTTT.

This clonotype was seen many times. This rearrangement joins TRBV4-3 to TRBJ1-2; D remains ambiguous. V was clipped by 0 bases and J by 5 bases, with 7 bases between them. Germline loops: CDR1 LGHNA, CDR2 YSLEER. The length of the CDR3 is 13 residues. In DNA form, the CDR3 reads TGCGCCAGCAGCCAAGATAGTGGTTATGGCTACACCTTC. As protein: CASSQDSGYGYTF.

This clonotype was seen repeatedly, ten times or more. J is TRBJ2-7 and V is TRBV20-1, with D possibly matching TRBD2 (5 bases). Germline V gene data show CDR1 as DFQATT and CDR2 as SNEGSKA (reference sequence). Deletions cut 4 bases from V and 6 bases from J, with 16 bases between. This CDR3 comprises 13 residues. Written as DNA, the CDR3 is TGCAGTGCTATGGACTCCGCCCTGATCGAGCAGTACTTC. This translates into CSAMDSALIEQYF.

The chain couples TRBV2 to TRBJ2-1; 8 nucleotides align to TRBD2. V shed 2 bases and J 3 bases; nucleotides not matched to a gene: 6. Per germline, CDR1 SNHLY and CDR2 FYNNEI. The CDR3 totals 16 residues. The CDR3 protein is CASSEQAGGFYNEQFF. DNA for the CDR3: TGTGCCAGCAGTGAACAGGCGGGGGGCTTCTACAATGAGCAGTTCTTC.

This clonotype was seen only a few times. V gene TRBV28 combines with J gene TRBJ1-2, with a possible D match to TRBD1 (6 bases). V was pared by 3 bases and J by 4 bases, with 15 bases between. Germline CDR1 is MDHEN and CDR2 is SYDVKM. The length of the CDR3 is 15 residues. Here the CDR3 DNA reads TGTGCCAGCAGTTTGGGGGGGGGGCCCCTCTATGGCTACACCTTC. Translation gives CASSLGGGPLYGYTF.

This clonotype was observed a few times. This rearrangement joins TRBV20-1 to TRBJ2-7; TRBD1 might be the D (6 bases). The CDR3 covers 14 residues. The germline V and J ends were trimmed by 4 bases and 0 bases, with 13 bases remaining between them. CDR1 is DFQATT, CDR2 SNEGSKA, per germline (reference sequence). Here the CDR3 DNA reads TGCAGTGCTAAGTCCGGGACAAGCTCCTACGAGCAGTACTTC. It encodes CSAKSGTSSYEQYF.

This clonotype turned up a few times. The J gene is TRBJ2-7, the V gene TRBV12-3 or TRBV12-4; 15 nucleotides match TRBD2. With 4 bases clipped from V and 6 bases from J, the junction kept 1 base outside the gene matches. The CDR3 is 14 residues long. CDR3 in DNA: TGTGCCAGCAGTTCGGGACTAGCGGGAGGCGAGCAGTACTTC. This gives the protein CASSSGLAGGEQYF.

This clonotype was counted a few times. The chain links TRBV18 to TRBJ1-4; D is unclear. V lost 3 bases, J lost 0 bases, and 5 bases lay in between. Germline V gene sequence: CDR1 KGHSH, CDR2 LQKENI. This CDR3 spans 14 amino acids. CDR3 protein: CASSPFTTNEKLFF. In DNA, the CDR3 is TGTGCCAGCTCACCCTTTACAACTAATGAAAAACTGTTTTTT.

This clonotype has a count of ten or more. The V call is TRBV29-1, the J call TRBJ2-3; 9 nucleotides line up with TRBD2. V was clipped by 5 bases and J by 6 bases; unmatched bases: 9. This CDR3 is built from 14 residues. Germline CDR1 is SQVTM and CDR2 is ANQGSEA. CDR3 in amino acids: CSVSPSGARDTQYF. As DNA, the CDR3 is TGCAGCGTTAGCCCTAGCGGGGCGCGTGATACGCAGTATTTT.

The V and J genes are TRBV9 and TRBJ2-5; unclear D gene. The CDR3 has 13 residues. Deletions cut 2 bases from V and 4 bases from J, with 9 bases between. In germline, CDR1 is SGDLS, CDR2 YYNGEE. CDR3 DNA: TGTGCCAGCAGCGTCACTCCCGGAGAGACCCAGTACTTC. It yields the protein CASSVTPGETQYF.

This CDR3 reads CSVDKASSQETQYF. For the CDR3, the DNA is TGCAGCGTTGATAAGGCTAGCAGCCAAGAGACCCAGTACTTC. The V and J genes are TRBV29-1 and TRBJ2-5, with TRBD2 as a possible D gene (5 bases). The CDR3 has 14 residues. Looked up from germline, CDR1 is SQVTM and CDR2 is ANQGSEA. V was pared by 3 bases and J by 1 base, with 12 bases between.

CDR3 nucleotide sequence: TGCAGCGTTGAAGATCGCCCGGGAGGAGGTAGGAACACTGAAGCTTTCTTT. Residues: CSVEDRPGGGRNTEAFF. The V call is TRBV29-1, the J call TRBJ1-1; D is undetermined. Trimming took 0 bases from V and 1 from J, leaving 18 bases between them. Germline CDR1 is SQVTM and CDR2 is ANQGSEA. The CDR3 totals 17 residues.

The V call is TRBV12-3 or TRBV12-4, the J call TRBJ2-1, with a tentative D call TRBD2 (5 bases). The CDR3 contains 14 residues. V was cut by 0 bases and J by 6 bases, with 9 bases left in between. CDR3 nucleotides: TGTGCCAGCAGTTTAGCGGGAGCAGGCAATGAGCAGTTCTTC. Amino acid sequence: CASSLAGAGNEQFF.

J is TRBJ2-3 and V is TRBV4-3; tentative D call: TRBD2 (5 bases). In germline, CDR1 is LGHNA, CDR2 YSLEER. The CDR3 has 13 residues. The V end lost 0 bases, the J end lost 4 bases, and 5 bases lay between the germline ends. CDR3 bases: TGCGCCAGCAGCCAAGAGAGGGCAGATACGCAGTATTTT. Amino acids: CASSQERADTQYF.

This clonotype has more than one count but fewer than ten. DNA of the CDR3: TGTGCCAGCAGACTAGGGGGGACTGAAGCTTTCTTT. The encoded protein is CASRLGGTEAFF. The rearrangement uses TRBV12-3 or TRBV12-4 and TRBJ1-1; D may be TRBD1 (6 bases). Trimming removed 6 bases at V and 5 bases at J, with 10 bases between. This CDR3 has 12 amino acids.

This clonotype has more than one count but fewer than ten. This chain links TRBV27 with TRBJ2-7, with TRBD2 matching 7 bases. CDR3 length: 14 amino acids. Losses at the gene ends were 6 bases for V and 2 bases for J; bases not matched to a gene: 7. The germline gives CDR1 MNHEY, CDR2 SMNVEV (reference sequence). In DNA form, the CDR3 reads TGTGCCAGCAGCCCGGGCGGGGGAGCCTACGAGCAGTACTTC. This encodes CASSPGGGAYEQYF.

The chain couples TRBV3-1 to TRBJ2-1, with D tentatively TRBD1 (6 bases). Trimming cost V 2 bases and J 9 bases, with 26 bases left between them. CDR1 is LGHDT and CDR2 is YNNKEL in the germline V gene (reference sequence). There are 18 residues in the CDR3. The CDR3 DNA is TGTGCCAGCAGCCAACTAACACTGGGGACAAGGGGTATTAGTGAGCAGTTCTTC. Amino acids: CASSQLTLGTRGISEQFF.

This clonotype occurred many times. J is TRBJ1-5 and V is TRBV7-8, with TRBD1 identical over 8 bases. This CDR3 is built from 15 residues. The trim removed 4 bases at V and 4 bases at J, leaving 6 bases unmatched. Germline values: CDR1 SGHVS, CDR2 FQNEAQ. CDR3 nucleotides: TGTGCCAGCAGCTCCGGGACAGGTGATAATCAGCCCCAGCATTTT. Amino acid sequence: CASSSGTGDNQPQHF.

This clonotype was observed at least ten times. The CDR3 DNA is TGCAGTGCGAGCATTAGGACAGTGAACACTGAAGCTTTCTTT. It translates to CSASIRTVNTEAFF. The rearrangement uses TRBV20-1 and TRBJ1-1; perhaps TRBD1 as D (6 bases). V was cut by 6 bases and J by 0 bases, with 14 bases left in between. The germline CDR1 and CDR2 sequences are DFQATT and SNEGSKA (reference sequence). This CDR3 has 14 amino acids.

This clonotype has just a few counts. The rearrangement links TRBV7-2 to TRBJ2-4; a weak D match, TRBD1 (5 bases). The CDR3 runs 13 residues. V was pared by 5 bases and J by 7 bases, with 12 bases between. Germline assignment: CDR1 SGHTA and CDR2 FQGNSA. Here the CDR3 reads CASSPDNENIQYF. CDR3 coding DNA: TGTGCCAGCAGCCCGGACAATGAGAACATTCAGTACTTC.

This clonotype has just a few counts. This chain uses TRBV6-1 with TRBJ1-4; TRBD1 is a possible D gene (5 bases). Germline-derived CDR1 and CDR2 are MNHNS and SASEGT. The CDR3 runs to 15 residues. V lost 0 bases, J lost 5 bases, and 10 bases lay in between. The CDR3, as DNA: TGTGCCAGCAGTGAAGCGGGGACTGGGAATGAAAAACTGTTTTTT. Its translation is CASSEAGTGNEKLFF.

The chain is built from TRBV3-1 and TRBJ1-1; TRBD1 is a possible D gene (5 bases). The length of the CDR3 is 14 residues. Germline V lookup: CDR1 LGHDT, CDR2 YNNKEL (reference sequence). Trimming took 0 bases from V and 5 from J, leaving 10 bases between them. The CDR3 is CASSQDGAKTEAFF. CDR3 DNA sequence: TGTGCCAGCAGCCAAGATGGGGCAAAAACTGAAGCTTTCTTT. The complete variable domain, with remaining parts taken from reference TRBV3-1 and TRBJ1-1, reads DTAVSQTPKYLVTQMGNDKSIKCEQNLGHDTMYWYKQDSKKFLKIMFSYNNKELIINETVPNRFSPKSPDKAHLNLHINSLELGDSAVYFCASSQDGAKTEAFFGQGTRLTVV.

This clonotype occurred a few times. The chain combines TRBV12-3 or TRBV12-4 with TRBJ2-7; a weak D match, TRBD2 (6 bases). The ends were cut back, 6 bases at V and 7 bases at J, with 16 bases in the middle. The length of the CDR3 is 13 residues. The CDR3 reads CASSFRTGGEQYF. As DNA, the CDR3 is TGTGCCAGCAGCTTCCGGACTGGAGGGGAGCAGTACTTC.

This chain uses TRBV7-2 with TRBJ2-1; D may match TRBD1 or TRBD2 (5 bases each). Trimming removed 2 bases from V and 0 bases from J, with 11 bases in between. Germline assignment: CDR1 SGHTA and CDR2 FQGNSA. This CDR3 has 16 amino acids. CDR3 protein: CASSLRAGSSYNEQFF. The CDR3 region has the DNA TGTGCCAGCAGCTTACGGGCAGGGAGCTCCTACAATGAGCAGTTCTTC. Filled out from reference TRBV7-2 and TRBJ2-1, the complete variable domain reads GAGVSQSPSNKVTEKGKDVELRCDPISGHTALYWYRQSLGQGLEFLIYFQGNSAPDKSGLPSDRFSAERTGGSVSTLTIQRTQQEDSAVYLCASSLRAGSSYNEQFFGPGTRLTVL.